Listed here are 12 T cell receptor beta chains from one sample, sequenced in a study of T cells after yellow fever vaccination. TCRdb itself ran the 5' RACE reads through MiXCR, one entry per CDR3 protein. The sample consists of about 160,000 distinct CDR3 sequences, approximately 6.8% of them appearing once. The sequencing used CD4+ T cells sorted from PBMCs, collected 5 days after the first yellow fever vaccination. The receptors shown here come from a man aged 18 to 29 who received the YFV17D yellow fever vaccine.

This clonotype was observed a handful of times. This chain links TRBV20-1 with TRBJ2-5, with a tentative D call TRBD1 (6 bases). The CDR3 sequence is 14 residues long. Trimming cost V 6 bases and J 5 bases, with 19 bases left between them. CDR1 and CDR2 (germline): DFQATT, SNEGSKA (reference sequence). The CDR3 bases are TGCAGTGCCCTAAATCGGCAGAGGGGGGAGACCCAGTACTTC. As protein: CSALNRQRGETQYF.

The J gene is TRBJ2-2, the V gene TRBV7-2, with TRBD2 identical over 7 bases. Germline CDR1 and CDR2: SGHTA and FQGNSA. V lost 1 base and J lost 5; bases outside the gene matches: 1. The CDR3 is 14 residues long. The CDR3 reads CASSLDGRTGELFF. Written as DNA, the CDR3 is TGTGCCAGCAGCTTAGACGGGAGGACCGGGGAGCTGTTTTTT.

This clonotype was recorded a few times. The chain uses TRBV12-3 or TRBV12-4 and TRBJ1-1; D not certain. Trimming cost V 3 bases and J 0 bases, with 11 bases left between them. The CDR3 contains 15 residues. The CDR3 bases are TGTGCCAGCAGTTTTAGAGGGAAACTGAACACTGAAGCTTTCTTT. Its translation: CASSFRGKLNTEAFF.

This clonotype has more than one count but fewer than ten. The genes are TRBV28 and TRBJ2-5, with D tentatively TRBD2 (5 bases). The germline CDR1 and CDR2 sequences are MDHEN and SYDVKM. The CDR3 extends over 13 amino acids. V shed 8 bases and J shed 0 bases, with 10 bases lying between them. The CDR3 nucleotides read TGTGCCAGCGGAGCGGCGTACCAAGAGACCCAGTACTTC. Protein sequence: CASGAAYQETQYF.

This clonotype was counted many times. The V call is TRBV7-2, the J call TRBJ2-3; 7 bases agree with TRBD2. The CDR3 is made up of 15 amino acids. Per germline, CDR1 SGHTA and CDR2 FQGNSA. Trimming at V came to 3 bases and at J to 2 bases, leaving 5 bases not matched to a gene. CDR3 sequence reads: CASSFNGGTTDTQYF. Written as DNA, the CDR3 is TGTGCCAGCAGCTTCAACGGGGGGACCACAGATACGCAGTATTTT.

Ten or more counts support this clonotype. Compared with germline, one end of the junction differs, possibly owing to a read error. The rearrangement uses TRBV5-1 and TRBJ1-1, with a weak D call TRBD1 (5 bases). Germline V gene data show CDR1 as SGHRS and CDR2 as YFSETQ. CDR3 size: 13 residues. The CDR3 spells CASSLTGGTEAFF. The CDR3 nucleotides are TGTGCCAGCAGCTTAACGGGGGGCACTGAAGCTTTCTTT. The full variable domain, in which reference TRBV5-1 and TRBJ1-1 provide the parts outside the CDR3, is KAGVTQTPRYLIKTRGQQVTLSCSPISGHRSVSWYQQTPGQGLQFLFEYFSETQRNKGNFPGRFSGRQFSNSRSEMNVSTLELGDSALYLCASSLTGGTEAFFGQGTRLTVV.

The chain is built from TRBV6-5 and TRBJ2-7, with D perhaps matching TRBD1 (6 bases). Germline V gene sequence: CDR1 MNHEY, CDR2 SVGAGI. The CDR3 has 17 amino acids. Trimming took 0 bases from V and 3 from J, leaving 18 bases between them. CDR3 protein: CASSYSIPQGYHYEQYF. CDR3 nucleotide sequence: TGTGCCAGCAGTTACTCGATCCCCCAGGGGTATCACTACGAGCAGTACTTC.

The sample holds many counts of this clonotype. The chain joins TRBV5-1 to TRBJ2-7; tentatively, D is TRBD1 or TRBD2 (5 bases each). The CDR3 runs to 14 residues. V dropped 1 base and J dropped 4 bases, with 12 bases sitting between them. Germline assignment: CDR1 SGHRS and CDR2 YFSETQ. CDR3 sequence: CASSLRDGPYEQYF. In DNA form, the CDR3 reads TGCGCCAGCAGCTTGAGGGACGGCCCTTACGAGCAGTACTTC.

This clonotype has a count of ten or more. The genes are TRBV5-4 and TRBJ2-5; 7 positions match TRBD1. With 0 bases clipped from V and 1 base from J, the junction kept 0 bases outside the gene matches. Germline V gene data show CDR1 as SGHNT and CDR2 as YYREEE (reference sequence). This CDR3 comprises 14 residues. Here the CDR3 reads CASSLGDSQETQYF. DNA of the CDR3: TGTGCCAGCAGCTTGGGGGACAGCCAAGAGACCCAGTACTTC.

Here the CDR3 reads CASSLVRYNTEAFF. The CDR3 region has the DNA TGTGCCAGCAGCTTAGTACGGTACAACACTGAAGCTTTCTTT. The V and J genes are TRBV7-9 and TRBJ1-1; no clear D. The germline V gene encodes CDR1 SEHNR and CDR2 FQNEAQ (reference sequence). The CDR3 totals 14 residues. The V and J ends lost 1 base and 2 bases respectively, with 8 bases between them.

This clonotype was observed many times. The chain employs TRBV29-1 and TRBJ2-5, with D perhaps matching TRBD2 (6 bases). The germline CDR1 and CDR2 sequences are SQVTM and ANQGSEA. This CDR3 region has 12 residues. Trimming left V 7 bases short and J 7 bases short, with 16 bases between. The CDR3 spells CSARDFAGTQYF. CDR3 nucleotides: TGCAGCGCCAGGGACTTCGCTGGGACCCAGTACTTC.

This clonotype was counted between two and nine times. The rearrangement uses TRBV4-2 and TRBJ2-1; the D gene could be TRBD1 or TRBD2 (6 bases each). In germline, CDR1 is LGHNA, CDR2 YNFKEQ. This CDR3 contains 14 residues. V was trimmed by 4 bases and J by 10 bases, leaving 17 bases between them. The CDR3 region has the DNA TGTGCCAGCAGCCCCCCAACAGGGAGGAAAGAGCAGTTCTTC. It encodes CASSPPTGRKEQFF.